Each of the 14 T cell receptor beta chains below was sequenced from the same sample in a study of T-cell memory formation after mild COVID-19. TCRdb re-analysed the 5' RACE reads in MiXCR, keeping a single row per CDR3 protein. The repertoire holds more than 120,000 distinct CDR3 sequences, with 15% to 20% as singletons. Sequencing used PBMCs or a T cell subset sorted from them (not recorded which). All receptors come from an adult woman who had mild COVID-19 (a few samples of this study predate the infection). Cell type and time point are not known.

In its sample, this clonotype was seen a few times. V is TRBV18 and J is TRBJ1-1, with D possibly being TRBD1 (6 bases). The CDR3 loop spans 14 amino acids. Germline V gene lookup returns CDR1 KGHSH and CDR2 LQKENI. V lost 6 bases and J 0 bases, leaving 11 bases between the germline ends. The CDR3 here is CASSQDRMNTEAFF. The CDR3 DNA follows: TGTGCCAGCTCCCAAGACAGGATGAACACTGAAGCTTTCTTT. Filled out from reference TRBV18 and TRBJ1-1, the complete variable domain reads NAGVMQNPRHLVRRRGQEARLRCSPMKGHSHVYWYRQLPEEGLKFMVYLQKENIIDESGMPKERFSAEFPKEGPSILRIQQVVRGDSAAYFCASSQDRMNTEAFFGQGTRLTVV.

The rearrangement joins TRBV29-1 to TRBJ1-2; no clear D gene. This CDR3 has 10 residues. The germline V and J ends were trimmed by 4 bases and 3 bases, with 3 bases remaining between them. The germline V gene has CDR1 SQVTM and CDR2 ANQGSEA. The CDR3 coding sequence is TGCAGCGTTGGACACTATGGCTACACCTTC. Protein sequence: CSVGHYGYTF.

The genes are TRBV9 and TRBJ1-6; perhaps TRBD1 as D (6 bases). The CDR3 extends over 15 amino acids. The germline CDR1 and CDR2 sequences are SGDLS and YYNGEE. Trimming shortened V by 0 bases and J by 9 bases, and 13 bases separated the two germline ends. DNA for the CDR3: TGTGCCAGCAGCGTAGAGGGCACCAGGGGTTCACCCCTCCACTTT. This sequence encodes CASSVEGTRGSPLHF. The complete variable domain, with remaining parts taken from reference TRBV9 and TRBJ1-6, reads DSGVTQTPKHLITATGQRVTLRCSPRSGDLSVYWYQQSLDQGLQFLIQYYNGEERAKGNILERFSAQQFPDLHSELNLSSLELGDSALYFCASSVEGTRGSPLHFGNGTRLTVT.

This clonotype was recorded a few times. The chain is built from TRBV7-2 and TRBJ1-2, with unresolved D. Deletions cut 0 bases from V and 5 bases from J, with 10 bases between. CDR1 and CDR2 (germline): SGHTA, FQGNSA. CDR3 size: 14 residues. CDR3 residues: CASSLATGRYGYTF. The DNA for the CDR3 is TGTGCCAGCAGCTTAGCCACTGGGCGGTATGGCTACACCTTC.

V and J are TRBV5-6 and TRBJ2-5, with 9 bases fitting TRBD1. The CDR3 runs 15 residues. Germline assignment: CDR1 SGHDT and CDR2 YYEEEE. Germline trimming cut 5 bases from V and 4 bases from J; bases unmatched to any gene: 9. CDR3 residues: CASSRDRGVGETQYF. Written as DNA, the CDR3 is TGTGCCAGCAGTCGAGACAGGGGGGTTGGAGAGACCCAGTACTTC.

The chain has TRBV5-1 and TRBJ2-1, with TRBD1 matching 7 bases. This CDR3 is 18 amino acids long. The germline CDR1 and CDR2 sequences are SGHRS and YFSETQ. The junction had 9 bases not matched to a gene; V was cut back by 0 bases and J by 0 bases. The CDR3 region is CASSLVLLQGSSYNEQFF. CDR3 DNA: TGCGCCAGCAGCTTGGTCTTGCTACAGGGGAGCTCCTACAATGAGCAGTTCTTC.

This clonotype was recorded many times. V gene TRBV12-3 or TRBV12-4 combines with J gene TRBJ2-1; D perhaps matches TRBD2 (5 bases). The V gene lost 6 bases and the J gene lost 11 bases, with 17 bases spanning the gap. The CDR3 is made up of 13 amino acids. Here the CDR3 reads CASSPGNPVQQFF. CDR3 sequence (DNA): TGTGCCAGCAGCCCCGGGAACCCGGTCCAGCAGTTCTTC.

The rearrangement joins TRBV12-3 or TRBV12-4 to TRBJ2-3, with D possibly being TRBD2 (6 bases). The CDR3 spans 12 residues. V dropped 6 bases and J dropped 4 bases, with 8 bases sitting between them. DNA of the CDR3: TGTGCCAGCAGCGTAGCGGCAGATACGCAGTATTTT. Protein: CASSVAADTQYF.

The J gene is TRBJ2-2, the V gene TRBV4-3; D is unclear. The CDR3 sequence is 15 residues long. The V end was cut by 4 bases, the J end by 4 bases, with 13 bases between. CDR1 LGHNA and CDR2 YSLEER come from the germline V gene. The CDR3 DNA sequence: TGCGCCAGCAGCCCACGGGTTGAAGGCACCGGGGAGCTGTTTTTT. Translation gives CASSPRVEGTGELFF.

The CDR3 region is CASSLVHGGMETQYF. CDR3 sequence (DNA): TGTGCCAGCAGCTTAGTCCACGGGGGGATGGAGACCCAGTACTTC. The genes are TRBV7-9 and TRBJ2-5, with TRBD2 matching over 7 bases. The CDR3 consists of 15 residues. The germline V gene has CDR1 SEHNR and CDR2 FQNEAQ (reference sequence). Losses at the gene ends were 1 base for V and 5 bases for J; bases not matched to a gene: 7.

The genes are TRBV5-1 and TRBJ1-2; D remains ambiguous. CDR1 is SGHRS and CDR2 is YFSETQ in the germline V gene. Deletions cut 0 bases from V and 10 bases from J, with 19 bases between. The CDR3 covers 15 residues. For the CDR3, the DNA is TGCGCCAGCAGCTTGGATGGATTCGGCCCGTCGGACTACACCTTC. This gives the protein CASSLDGFGPSDYTF.

This rearrangement joins TRBV13 to TRBJ2-5; possibly TRBD1 for D (6 bases). V lost 7 bases and J 1 base, leaving 10 bases between the germline ends. The germline CDR1 and CDR2 sequences are PRHDT and FYEKMQ (reference sequence). CDR3 length: 13 amino acids. The DNA for the CDR3 is TGTGCCAGCACCGTGACAGGCCAAGAGACCCAGTACTTC. Translating it yields CASTVTGQETQYF.

The chain has TRBV4-3 and TRBJ2-1, with 10 bases matching TRBD1. V gave up 0 bases and J gave up 7 bases; unmatched junction bases: 12. This CDR3 spans 18 amino acids. Per the germline V gene, CDR1 is LGHNA and CDR2 is YSLEER. The CDR3 DNA follows: TGCGCCAGCAGCCAAGATCGGCCCGGGACAGGGGTTTTTAATGAGCAGTTCTTC. It yields the protein CASSQDRPGTGVFNEQFF.

The V gene is TRBV7-8, the J gene TRBJ2-7; 13 nucleotides align to TRBD2. CDR3 size: 16 residues. With V trimmed by 4 bases and J by 0 bases, 3 bases remained unmatched. Germline CDR1 SGHVS, CDR2 FQNEAQ. CDR3 residues: CASSSRTSGSSYEQYF. In DNA form, the CDR3 reads TGTGCCAGCAGCTCACGGACTAGCGGGAGCTCCTACGAGCAGTACTTC.